A single sample gave rise to the 22 T cell receptor beta chains below, sequenced in a study of PD-L1 blockade in urothelial cancer. Clones were sequenced by immunoSEQ multiplex PCR, and TCRdb holds only the in-frame ones, with some missing. The sample has about 48,000 clones, about four fifths seen once. As to time point: peripheral blood 6 weeks after treatment start. Specimen: PBMCs, collected around atezolizumab (anti-PD-L1) treatment. These receptors came from a man aged 65 to 79 with urothelial cancer.

The V gene is TRBV5-1, the J gene TRBJ2-2, with D possibly TRBD2 on 5 matching bases. The CDR3 has 16 amino acids. V was trimmed by 1 base and J by 7 bases, leaving 17 bases between them. The germline gives CDR1 SGHRS, CDR2 YFSETQ. The CDR3 sequence: CASSLNMGSSGGELFF. In DNA, the CDR3 is TGCGCCAGCAGCTTGAATATGGGGAGTTCGGGCGGGGAGCTGTTTTTT.

The chain employs TRBV1 and TRBJ2-2; TRBD1, the D gene given by the table, was not confirmed from the DNA. TRBV1 is a pseudogene locus. CDR3 length: 15 amino acids. CDR3 residues: CTSSYRQGNTGELFF. CDR3 DNA: TGCACCAGCAGCTACAGACAGGGGAACACCGGGGAGCTGTTTTTT.

In this sample, this clone turned up a few times. The V call is TRBV19, the J call TRBJ2-3; TRBD1 might be the D (5 bases). CDR1 and CDR2 from the germline V gene are LNHDA and SQIVND (reference sequence). The CDR3 consists of 15 residues. The V and J ends lost 7 bases and 2 bases respectively, with 16 bases between them. In nucleotides, the CDR3 is TGTGCCAGTACCCCCTACCCAGGGTACACAGATACGCAGTATTTT. This encodes CASTPYPGYTDTQYF. Drawing the rest from reference TRBV19 and TRBJ2-3, the complete variable domain is DGGITQSPKYLFRKEGQNVTLSCEQNLNHDAMYWYRQDPGQGLRLIYYSQIVNDFQKGDIAEGYSVSREKKESFPLTVTSAQKNPTAFYLCASTPYPGYTDTQYFGPGTRLTVL.

The chain uses TRBV18 and TRBJ1-1; D gene ambiguous. The V and J ends lost 2 bases and 5 bases respectively, with 18 bases between them. The CDR3 contains 16 residues. In germline, CDR1 is KGHSH, CDR2 LQKENI. This CDR3 reads CASSPMEGGPGTEAFF. The CDR3 DNA is TGTGCCAGCTCACCAATGGAGGGTGGGCCAGGAACTGAAGCTTTCTTT.

CDR3 sequence reads: CAWSLGGMYSNQPQHF. Written as DNA, the CDR3 is TGTGCCTGGAGTCTAGGGGGAATGTATAGCAATCAGCCCCAGCATTTT. The chain combines TRBV30 with TRBJ1-5, with D perhaps TRBD1 (6 bases). Trimming left V 2 bases short and J 0 bases short, with 14 bases between. Germline V lookup: CDR1 GTSNPN, CDR2 SVGIG (reference sequence). The CDR3 runs to 16 residues.

The CDR3: CASSEWTDNTIYF. The CDR3 DNA reads as TGTGCCAGCAGTGAGTGGACAGACAACACCATATATTTT. V is TRBV25-1 and J is TRBJ1-3; a possible D gene is TRBD1 (6 bases). The ends were cut back, 3 bases at V and 7 bases at J, with 10 bases in the middle. Germline V gene lookup returns CDR1 MGHDK and CDR2 SYGVNS. This CDR3 region has 13 residues. The full variable domain, rest sourced from reference TRBV25-1 and TRBJ1-3, is EADIYQTPRYLVIGTGKKITLECSQTMGHDKMYWYQQDPGMELHLIHYSYGVNSTEKGDLSSESTVSRIRTEHFPLTLESARPSHTSQYLCASSEWTDNTIYFGEGSWLTVV.

The rearrangement links TRBV14 to TRBJ2-5, with D perhaps matching TRBD1 (5 bases). CDR1 SGHDN and CDR2 FVKESK come from the germline V gene. The CDR3 runs 16 residues. Trimming shortened V by 1 base and J by 1 base, and 13 bases separated the two germline ends. CDR3 DNA sequence: TGTGCCAGCAGCCAAGGTCAGGGTCGGCGCCAAGAGACCCAGTACTTC. Encoded protein: CASSQGQGRRQETQYF.

The rearrangement uses TRBV28 and TRBJ2-3, with a possible D match to TRBD2 (5 bases). Deletions cut 3 bases from V and 0 bases from J, with 22 bases between. CDR3 length equals 19 residues. The germline V gene encodes CDR1 MDHEN and CDR2 SYDVKM. CDR3 protein: CASSLLGPKLWRSTDTQYF. In DNA form, the CDR3 reads TGTGCCAGCAGTTTGTTAGGTCCTAAACTTTGGAGGAGCACAGATACGCAGTATTTT.

The CDR3 coding sequence is TGTGCCAGCTCTCCAACTAGCGGGAGAAACTACGAGCAGTACTTC. Protein: CASSPTSGRNYEQYF. V gene TRBV18 combines with J gene TRBJ2-7; 11 nucleotides align to TRBD2. Germline CDR1 is KGHSH and CDR2 is LQKENI. The CDR3 has 15 amino acids. J lost 3 bases, V lost 6 bases, and 7 bases had no gene match.

This sequence joins TRBV7-9 and TRBJ1-2; D possibly corresponds to TRBD1 (5 bases). CDR1 is SEHNR, CDR2 FQNEAQ, per germline (reference sequence). The CDR3 spans 15 residues. V was pared by 6 bases and J by 3 bases, with 17 bases between. This CDR3 is CASRQVTREDYGYTF. CDR3 nucleotide sequence: TGTGCCAGCAGACAAGTTACCAGGGAGGACTATGGCTACACCTTC.

V gene TRBV7-8 combines with J gene TRBJ2-5, with 7 bases lining up with TRBD1. V shed 3 bases and J 4 bases; nucleotides not matched to a gene: 5. Germline lookup yields CDR1 SGHVS and CDR2 FQNEAQ. The CDR3 loop spans 14 amino acids. The CDR3 region is CASSLPGTAETQYF. CDR3 sequence (DNA): TGTGCCAGCAGCTTGCCCGGGACAGCAGAGACCCAGTACTTC.

The J gene is TRBJ2-2, the V gene TRBV9; TRBD1 matches 7 bases. The trim removed 5 bases at V and 6 bases at J, leaving 10 bases unmatched. This CDR3 spans 15 amino acids. The germline gives CDR1 SGDLS, CDR2 YYNGEE. This chain's CDR3 is CASRIGTDEAGELFF. DNA for the CDR3: TGTGCCAGCAGGATTGGGACAGACGAGGCCGGGGAGCTGTTTTTT.

The V gene is TRBV4-2, the J gene TRBJ1-5; 8 bases match TRBD1. CDR1 is LGHNA, CDR2 YNFKEQ, per germline. The CDR3 has 14 amino acids. J gave up 8 bases and V 4 bases, and 7 bases lay outside the gene matches. CDR3 sequence (DNA): TGTGCCAGCAGCCCCCGACAGGGGACAGAGCCCCAGCATTTT. This translates into CASSPRQGTEPQHF.

The chain combines TRBV5-1 with TRBJ2-1; 8 bases line up with TRBD2. The germline V gene has CDR1 SGHRS and CDR2 YFSETQ. The CDR3 loop spans 16 amino acids. The V segment lost 4 bases and the J segment 7 bases; nucleotides outside the gene matches: 13. The CDR3 DNA reads as TGCGCCAGCAGCCCAGTCGGAGCGGGAGAAAAGAATGAGCAGTTCTTC. Its protein is CASSPVGAGEKNEQFF.

The chain has TRBV9 and TRBJ2-7, with D hard to call. The germline V gene has CDR1 SGDLS and CDR2 YYNGEE. V lost 4 bases and J 4 bases, leaving 21 bases between the germline ends. The length of the CDR3 is 16 residues. CDR3 sequence reads: CASSPHGDPTIYEQYF. The CDR3 DNA is TGTGCCAGCAGCCCCCACGGCGATCCCACTATTTACGAGCAGTACTTC.

The chain carries TRBV27 and TRBJ2-1; 7 bases are a match to TRBD2. CDR1 and CDR2 from the germline V gene are MNHEY and SMNVEV (reference sequence). This CDR3 contains 17 residues. The junction had 11 bases not matched to a gene; V was cut back by 2 bases and J by 4 bases. Here the CDR3 DNA reads TGTGCCAGCAGTTTACGAGGGAGGGCCGTAGAATACAATGAGCAGTTCTTC. The encoded protein is CASSLRGRAVEYNEQFF.

This clone has only one observation. This rearrangement joins TRBV18 to TRBJ2-1; D may be TRBD2 (6 bases). The CDR3 loop spans 16 amino acids. Trimming left V 2 bases short and J 7 bases short, with 18 bases between. Germline CDR1 KGHSH, CDR2 LQKENI. The CDR3: CASSPAGNPPRNEQFF. In nucleotides, the CDR3 is TGTGCCAGCTCACCAGCGGGGAATCCACCCCGTAATGAGCAGTTCTTC.

This sequence joins TRBV6-6 and TRBJ2-3; TRBD2 is a possible D gene (5 bases). Trimming stripped 2 bases from V and 3 bases from J, with 9 bases between. This CDR3 has 14 amino acids. Germline V CDR1 and CDR2: MNHNY, SVGAGI (reference sequence). The CDR3 protein is CASSYGSGTDTQYF. CDR3 DNA: TGTGCCAGCAGTTACGGATCGGGGACAGATACGCAGTATTTT.

The chain joins TRBV27 to TRBJ2-6, with D perhaps matching TRBD1 (6 bases). The CDR3 spans 18 residues. Germline loops: CDR1 MNHEY, CDR2 SMNVEV (reference sequence). V lost 4 bases to trimming and J lost 0 bases, with 16 bases between them. This CDR3 reads CASSYRDTYISGANVLTF. CDR3 coding DNA: TGTGCCAGCAGTTACAGGGACACCTACATCTCTGGGGCCAACGTCCTGACTTTC.

V gene TRBV30 combines with J gene TRBJ1-4; TRBD1 matches at 7 bases. The CDR3 runs to 14 residues. Unmatched junction bases numbered 7, after V lost 3 bases and J lost 6 bases. CDR1 GTSNPN and CDR2 SVGIG come from the germline V gene (reference sequence). This chain's CDR3 is CAWRDGTVHEKLFF. The DNA of the CDR3 is TGTGCCTGGAGAGACGGGACAGTTCATGAAAAACTGTTTTTT.

The V call is TRBV5-5, the J call TRBJ2-7; D is possibly TRBD2 (6 bases). The CDR3 length is 15 residues. CDR1 SGHKS and CDR2 YYEKEE come from the germline V gene (reference sequence). V was shortened by 1 base and J by 2 bases, with 13 bases between the two germline ends. The CDR3 DNA reads TGTGCCAGCAGCTTGACCGGGACTGGGACCTACGAGCAGTACTTC. Translation: CASSLTGTGTYEQYF.

The chain employs TRBV7-9 and TRBJ2-3; 7 nucleotides agree with TRBD1. The germline V gene has CDR1 SEHNR and CDR2 FQNEAQ (reference sequence). The length of the CDR3 is 16 residues. V was pared by 0 bases and J by 10 bases, with 13 bases of the junction left unmatched. The CDR3, as DNA: TGTGCCAGCAGCTTAGCGGGGACAGAGACGCGGTCGGCGCAGTATTTT. Residues: CASSLAGTETRSAQYF.